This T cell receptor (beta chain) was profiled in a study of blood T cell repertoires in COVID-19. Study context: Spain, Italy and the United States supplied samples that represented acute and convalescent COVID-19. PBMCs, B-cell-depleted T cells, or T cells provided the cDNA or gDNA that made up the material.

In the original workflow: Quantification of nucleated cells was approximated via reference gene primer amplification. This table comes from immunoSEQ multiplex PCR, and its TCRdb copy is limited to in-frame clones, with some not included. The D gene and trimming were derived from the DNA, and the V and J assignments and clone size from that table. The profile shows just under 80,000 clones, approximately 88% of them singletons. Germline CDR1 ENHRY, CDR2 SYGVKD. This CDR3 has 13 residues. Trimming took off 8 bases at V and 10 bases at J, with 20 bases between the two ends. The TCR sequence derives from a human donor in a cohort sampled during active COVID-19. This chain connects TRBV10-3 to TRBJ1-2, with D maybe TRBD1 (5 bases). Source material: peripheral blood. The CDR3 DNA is TGTGCCATCGGGGCACGAGTTGAGGATGACTACACCTTC. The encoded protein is CAIGARVEDDYTF.